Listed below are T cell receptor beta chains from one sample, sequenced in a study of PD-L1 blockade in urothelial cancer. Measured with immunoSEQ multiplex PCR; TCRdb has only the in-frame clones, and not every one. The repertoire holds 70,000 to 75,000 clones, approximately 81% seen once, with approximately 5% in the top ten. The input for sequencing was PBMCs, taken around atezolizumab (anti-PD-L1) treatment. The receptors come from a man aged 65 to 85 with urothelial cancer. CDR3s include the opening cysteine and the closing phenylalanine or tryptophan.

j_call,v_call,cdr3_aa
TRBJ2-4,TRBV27,CASSPLGQGKDIQYF
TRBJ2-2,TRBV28,CASSLLTGSTGELFF
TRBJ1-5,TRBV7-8,CASSADRDNQPQHF
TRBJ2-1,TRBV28,CASTLQGQSFYNEQFF
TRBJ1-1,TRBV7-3,CASSLTLAGEAFF
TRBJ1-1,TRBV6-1,CASSIGQGPTEAFF
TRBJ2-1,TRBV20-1,CRGSGSNEQFF
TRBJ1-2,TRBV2,CASSADRGGPYGYTF
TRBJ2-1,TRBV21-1,CASSKGPVALDEQFF
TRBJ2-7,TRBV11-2,CASSSRTTTYEQYF
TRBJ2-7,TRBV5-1,CASSLESSGSYEQYF
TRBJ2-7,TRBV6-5,CASSYMTSGLYEQYF
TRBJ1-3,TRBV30,CACPARAEKYSGNTIYF
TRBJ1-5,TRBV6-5,CASSRRDRDNQPQHF
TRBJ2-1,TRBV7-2,CASSLLPSGRYNEQFF
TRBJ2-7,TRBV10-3,CAISAGQPYEQYF
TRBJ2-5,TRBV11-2,CASSKTGWGQETQYF
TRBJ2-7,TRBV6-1,CASSASGTGVEEQYF
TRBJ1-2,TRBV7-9,CASSSGTGADYGYTF
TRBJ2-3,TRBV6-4,CASSAGVSTDTQYF
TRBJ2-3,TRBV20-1,CSARTSGMQYF
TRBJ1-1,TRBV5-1,CASSLGRVRGTEAFF
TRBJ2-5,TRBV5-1,CASSPGTVQETQYF
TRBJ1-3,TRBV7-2,CASSRRGGPGNTIYF
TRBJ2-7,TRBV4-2,CASSQDRGYEQYF
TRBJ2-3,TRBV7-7,CASSPTTGGADTQYF
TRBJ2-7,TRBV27,CASSLSGAGLAFEQYF
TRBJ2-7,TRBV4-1,CASSQWTSGSSYEQYF
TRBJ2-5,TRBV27,CASKGLRVQETQYF
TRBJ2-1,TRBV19,CASSSGGTGGEQFF
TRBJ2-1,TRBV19,CASSINRQVKGNEQFF
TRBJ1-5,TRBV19,CASSIVSRANQPQHF
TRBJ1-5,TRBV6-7,CASSYGNCSGDHQPQHF
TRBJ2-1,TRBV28,CASSPPAGTYNEQFF
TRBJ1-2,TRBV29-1,CSVVGQNGYTF
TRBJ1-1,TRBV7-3,CASSLTHRGNRHTEAFF
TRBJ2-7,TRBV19,CASSIFVVELAGEGRYEQYF
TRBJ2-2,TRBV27,CASTLGQASTGELFF
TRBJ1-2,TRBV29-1,CSVGGNYGYTF
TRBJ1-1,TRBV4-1,CASSQGGQGNTEAFF
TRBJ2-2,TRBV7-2,CASSPRTGGEVLFF
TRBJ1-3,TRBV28,CASRHTSPSTIYF
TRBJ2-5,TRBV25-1,CASSSGQGFETQYF
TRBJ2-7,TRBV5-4,CASSLVGRTSGPSYEQYF
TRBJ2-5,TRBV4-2,CASSQWTSGRETQYF
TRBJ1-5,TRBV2,CASQTQQGVGQPQHF
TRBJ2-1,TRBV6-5,CASSYSGTTPYEQFF
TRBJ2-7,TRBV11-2,CASSFANQRDRYF